A single sample gave rise to the 32 T cell receptor beta chains below, sequenced in a study of T cells after yellow fever vaccination (dated by TCRdb to 2018 to 2020). In the paper's terms, the treatment or condition label means: live attenuated yellow fever vaccine strain. The receptor library was made with 5' RACE. The reads were generated on an Illumina NovaSeq 6000. The public reads were reprocessed in TCRdb via fastp at Q25 and MiXCR, keeping in-frame beta chains. Entries are consolidated by CDR3 protein sequence, retaining the most common genes and DNA. The sample records about 240,000 distinct CDR3 sequences, 3.6% of which are singletons. Around 20% of the sample lies in the top ten. Sequencing used PBMCs, obtained 15 days after the yellow fever booster vaccination. These receptors all come from a young man who received the YFV17D yellow fever vaccine.

This clonotype was observed many times. The chain joins TRBV24-1 to TRBJ2-3, with D unclear. The CDR3 is 12 residues long. With 4 bases removed from V and 6 bases from J, the gap between germline ends came to 7 bases. CDR1 is KGHDR and CDR2 is SFDVKD in the germline V gene. The CDR3 bases are TGTGCCACCAGTGACTACGAGGATACGCAGTATTTT. Translated, it gives CATSDYEDTQYF.

This clonotype was counted at least ten times. The chain recombines TRBV7-2 with TRBJ1-5; the D gene is possibly TRBD1 (5 bases). The CDR3 is 16 residues long. The V end lost 5 bases, the J end lost 7 bases, and 21 bases lay between the germline ends. In germline, CDR1 is SGHTA, CDR2 FQGNSA. The CDR3 nucleotides are TGTGCCAGCAGCCCCGAGGCAGGGAGGGTTAGGCAGCCCCAGCATTTT. It translates to CASSPEAGRVRQPQHF.

This clonotype was counted ten times or more. CDR3 protein: CATSRDNQPQHF. The CDR3 region has the DNA TGTGCCACCAGCAGAGATAACCAGCCCCAGCATTTT. The V call is TRBV15, the J call TRBJ1-5; D unclear. The CDR3 sequence is 12 residues long. From germline, CDR1 is LNHNV and CDR2 YYDKDF (reference sequence). With 0 bases removed from V and 7 bases from J, the gap between germline ends came to 4 bases.

This clonotype was recorded at least ten times. J is TRBJ1-1 and V is TRBV6-6; 7 bases align to TRBD1. Germline trimming cut 5 bases from V and 11 bases from J; bases unmatched to any gene: 8. The CDR3 length is 12 residues. Germline CDR1 reads MNHNY; CDR2 reads SVGAGI (reference sequence). CDR3 coding DNA: TGTGCCAGCAGTCTGCAGGGGGGACAGGCTTTCTTT. It codes for CASSLQGGQAFF.

Ten or more counts support this clonotype. The chain has TRBV12-3 or TRBV12-4 and TRBJ1-3, with 7 bases fitting TRBD1. Trimming at V came to 6 bases and at J to 0 bases, leaving 11 bases not matched to a gene. The CDR3 is made up of 17 amino acids. CDR3 sequence: CASRNTGVLSSGNTIYF. The CDR3, as DNA: TGTGCCAGCAGGAATACAGGGGTACTAAGCTCTGGAAACACCATATATTTT.

This clonotype was observed many times. This sequence joins TRBV19 and TRBJ1-1; tentative D call: TRBD1 (6 bases). CDR3 length: 15 amino acids. Germline V lookup: CDR1 LNHDA, CDR2 SQIVND (reference sequence). The V and J ends lost 5 bases and 0 bases respectively, with 13 bases between them. Here the CDR3 DNA reads TGTGCCAGTAGTTCATCGGGGGCGCTGAACACTGAAGCTTTCTTT. As protein: CASSSSGALNTEAFF.

This clonotype has at least ten counts. The chain links TRBV24-1 to TRBJ2-2; D perhaps matches TRBD2 (6 bases). This CDR3 has 12 amino acids. V dropped 7 bases and J dropped 6 bases, with 8 bases sitting between them. Germline CDR1 is KGHDR and CDR2 is SFDVKD. The CDR3 nucleotides read TGTGCCACCAGAGGGAGGTCCGGGGAGCTGTTTTTT. Protein sequence: CATRGRSGELFF.

This clonotype was seen at least ten times. V and J are TRBV28 and TRBJ1-2; 9 positions match TRBD1. The CDR3 has 15 residues. The J segment lost 3 bases and the V segment lost 2 bases, leaving 4 bases of the junction unmatched. Germline-derived CDR1 and CDR2 are MDHEN and SYDVKM. CDR3 residues: CASSLKGQGYYGYTF. In DNA, the CDR3 is TGTGCCAGCAGTTTAAAGGGACAGGGCTACTATGGCTACACCTTC.

This clonotype was picked up many times. The chain carries TRBV6-5 and TRBJ2-3; D remains unclear. V lost 5 bases to trimming and J lost 7 bases, with 7 bases between them. This CDR3 contains 11 residues. CDR1 is MNHEY, CDR2 SVGAGI, per germline. The CDR3 nucleotides read TGTGCCAGCAGTATGGGGAATACGCAGTATTTT. The encoded protein is CASSMGNTQYF.

This clonotype occurred many times. V and J are TRBV5-4 and TRBJ1-1; 7 bases are a match to TRBD1. There are 13 residues in the CDR3. V was clipped by 4 bases and J by 2 bases; unmatched bases: 2. Germline CDR1 reads SGHNT; CDR2 reads YYREEE (reference sequence). The CDR3 nucleotides are TGTGCCAGCAGCAGACAGGGAAACACTGAAGCTTTCTTT. This gives the protein CASSRQGNTEAFF. Drawing the rest from reference TRBV5-4 and TRBJ1-1, the complete variable domain is ETGVTQSPTHLIKTRGQQVTLRCSSQSGHNTVSWYQQALGQGPQFIFQYYREEENGRGNFPPRFSGLQFPNYSSELNVNALELDDSALYLCASSRQGNTEAFFGQGTRLTVV.

This clonotype was recorded a few times. This sequence joins TRBV4-3 and TRBJ1-4, with 7 bases that match TRBD1. This CDR3 is built from 17 residues. J lost 8 bases, V lost 0 bases, and 12 bases had no gene match. The germline V gene encodes CDR1 LGHNA and CDR2 YSLEER. DNA for the CDR3: TGCGCCAGCAGCCAAGATCCAATTAGGACAGGCCAAGAAAAACTGTTTTTT. Translation gives CASSQDPIRTGQEKLFF.

This clonotype was observed at least ten times. This rearrangement joins TRBV6-1 to TRBJ2-5, with 13 bases aligning to TRBD2. V was clipped by 3 bases and J by 5 bases; unmatched bases: 3. The germline V gene encodes CDR1 MNHNS and CDR2 SASEGT. This CDR3 region has 15 residues. CDR3 region: CASSERTSGGETQYF. In DNA, the CDR3 is TGTGCCAGCAGTGAGAGGACTAGCGGGGGTGAGACCCAGTACTTC.

This clonotype was picked up many times. A much larger clone lies one base from this, so it may be a read error. This chain joins TRBV2 and TRBJ2-3; no reliable D call. The CDR3 totals 11 residues. Germline values: CDR1 SNHLY, CDR2 FYNNEI. The CDR3 sequence: CARRSTDTQYF. The CDR3 region has the DNA TGTGCCCGCAGGAGCACAGATACGCAGTATTTT.

This clonotype was seen many times. The chain carries TRBV6-6 and TRBJ1-6, with 7 nucleotides matching TRBD1. The V gene end was trimmed by 2 bases and the J gene end by 5 bases; junction bases not matched to a gene: 3. The germline CDR1 and CDR2 sequences are MNHNY and SVGAGI (reference sequence). This CDR3 spans 15 amino acids. The DNA of the CDR3 is TGTGCCAGCAGTTACGAAGGGACAGATAATTCACCCCTCCACTTT. Its protein is CASSYEGTDNSPLHF.

The sample holds many counts of this clonotype. This chain uses TRBV7-2 with TRBJ2-1; 8 bases are shared with TRBD1. V lost 6 bases and J lost 6; bases outside the gene matches: 7. The CDR3 runs to 14 residues. The germline V gene encodes CDR1 SGHTA and CDR2 FQGNSA. The CDR3 spells CASRPDRVGNEQFF. In DNA form, the CDR3 reads TGTGCCAGCAGACCGGACAGGGTCGGCAATGAGCAGTTCTTC.

Concerning this clonotype itself: This may arise from a read error, as a much more abundant clone is one base away. V is TRBV12-3 or TRBV12-4 and J is TRBJ2-4; D possibly corresponds to TRBD2 (6 bases). This CDR3 is built from 13 residues. Trimming left V 4 bases short and J 8 bases short, with 12 bases between. CDR3 DNA: TGTGCCAGCAGTTGGAGGGGCGTGGACATTCAGTACTTC. Translation gives CASSWRGVDIQYF.

This clonotype was seen many times. The chain links TRBV4-3 to TRBJ1-1, with 7 positions matching TRBD1. Germline V gene lookup returns CDR1 LGHNA and CDR2 YSLEER. This CDR3 comprises 14 residues. Germline trimming cut 1 base from V and 7 bases from J; bases unmatched to any gene: 6. CDR3 protein: CASSQVARGSEAFF. CDR3 DNA sequence: TGCGCCAGCAGCCAAGTTGCCAGGGGGAGTGAAGCTTTCTTT.

This clonotype was counted ten times or more. This chain connects TRBV10-1 to TRBJ2-1, with 9 bases matching TRBD1. CDR3 size: 16 residues. In germline, CDR1 is WNHNN, CDR2 SYGVQD (reference sequence). V was pared by 2 bases and J by 3 bases, with 5 bases of the junction left unmatched. The CDR3 is CASSEGRTGDYNEQFF. CDR3 coding DNA: TGCGCCAGCAGTGAGGGAAGGACAGGGGACTACAATGAGCAGTTCTTC.

This clonotype was recorded at least ten times. The chain's CDR3 is CSARDLRLGNTGELFF. CDR3 coding DNA: TGCAGTGCTAGAGACCTGAGACTAGGAAACACCGGGGAGCTGTTTTTT. The V and J genes are TRBV20-1 and TRBJ2-2, with D possibly matching TRBD2 (6 bases). The CDR3 spans 16 residues. Per the germline V gene, CDR1 is DFQATT and CDR2 is SNEGSKA (reference sequence). Between the trimmed V and J ends, which lost 0 bases and 2 bases, there was a span of 13 bases.

This clonotype was recorded many times. This rearrangement joins TRBV2 to TRBJ1-2; weak D call: TRBD1 (6 bases). This CDR3 has 18 residues. Germline V gene sequence: CDR1 SNHLY, CDR2 FYNNEI. The ends were cut back, 6 bases at V and 5 bases at J, with 28 bases in the middle. CDR3 in amino acids: CASRIDFARGARKYGYTF. The CDR3 coding sequence is TGTGCCAGCAGGATTGATTTCGCGAGGGGGGCGAGGAAGTATGGCTACACCTTC.

In its sample, this clonotype was seen many times. CDR3 coding DNA: TGTGCCATCAGCGACCGGGACTCGCCCTACAATGAGCAGTTCTTC. It codes for CAISDRDSPYNEQFF. This chain joins TRBV10-3 and TRBJ2-1, with D perhaps matching TRBD2 (6 bases). The CDR3 has 15 amino acids. From germline, CDR1 is ENHRY and CDR2 SYGVKD. The V gene lost 6 bases and the J gene lost 2 bases, with 14 bases spanning the gap.

This clonotype was recorded at least ten times. The chain combines TRBV11-2 with TRBJ1-3, with 7 bases fitting TRBD1. The CDR3 has 16 residues. In germline, CDR1 is SGHAT, CDR2 FQNNGV. Trimming removed 4 bases from V and 2 bases from J; junction bases left unmatched: 8. CDR3 sequence reads: CASSSGQLGAGNTIYF. The CDR3 DNA is TGTGCCAGCAGCTCGGGACAGCTGGGGGCTGGAAACACCATATATTTT.

This clonotype was observed many times. V usage is TRBV5-6 and J usage is TRBJ2-3; D is possibly TRBD2 (5 bases). Trimming stripped 0 bases from V and 5 bases from J, with 10 bases between. CDR1 and CDR2 from the germline V gene are SGHDT and YYEEEE. The CDR3 has 14 amino acids. The chain's CDR3 is CASSLGSGGDTQYF. CDR3 bases: TGTGCCAGCAGCTTGGGGAGTGGAGGAGATACGCAGTATTTT. The whole variable domain, filled in from reference TRBV5-6 and TRBJ2-3, reads DAGVTQSPTHLIKTRGQQVTLRCSPKSGHDTVSWYQQALGQGPQFIFQYYEEEERQRGNFPDRFSGHQFPNYSSELNVNALLLGDSALYLCASSLGSGGDTQYFGPGTRLTVL.

This clonotype showed up many times. V usage is TRBV6-7 and J usage is TRBJ2-5, with D perhaps assigned TRBD1 or TRBD2 (7 bases each). TRBV6-7 is designated an ORF whose function remains uncertain. The germline V and J ends were trimmed by 2 bases and 2 bases, with 21 bases remaining between them. This CDR3 is 18 amino acids long. CDR3 DNA: TGTGCCAGCAGTTACACTAGGACGGGGACAGCGGGACAAGAGACCCAGTACTTC. It is translated as CASSYTRTGTAGQETQYF.

This clonotype came up many times. The chain uses TRBV4-2 and TRBJ2-2; 9 bases align to TRBD2. CDR1 LGHNA and CDR2 YNFKEQ come from the germline V gene. J lost 7 bases, V lost 0 bases, and 12 bases had no gene match. The CDR3 has 18 residues. The CDR3 nucleotides read TGTGCCAGCAGCCAAGAAAACTTTAGGAGCGGGGGGTTCGGGGAGCTGTTTTTT. Protein product: CASSQENFRSGGFGELFF.

The sample holds many counts of this clonotype. The chain combines TRBV7-9 with TRBJ1-2; the D is unclear. The CDR3 sequence is 14 residues long. Germline V lookup: CDR1 SEHNR, CDR2 FQNEAQ (reference sequence). V was shortened by 7 bases and J by 5 bases, with 17 bases between the two germline ends. The CDR3 DNA is TGTGCCAGCACTCCGGAGGCAGGCGCATATGGCTACACCTTC. This translates into CASTPEAGAYGYTF.

In its sample, this clonotype was seen many times. The chain is built from TRBV12-3 or TRBV12-4 and TRBJ2-3; maybe TRBD1 (5 bases). The CDR3 runs 12 residues. V gave up 5 bases and J gave up 7 bases, with 10 bases separating them. CDR3 sequence (DNA): TGTGCCAGCAGTCAGGGCGCATATACGCAGTATTTT. Encoded protein: CASSQGAYTQYF.

This clonotype was counted many times. V and J are TRBV7-2 and TRBJ2-1; TRBD2 agrees at 10 bases. The germline V gene has CDR1 SGHTA and CDR2 FQGNSA. The CDR3 covers 17 residues. The J segment lost 4 bases and the V segment lost 1 base, leaving 7 bases of the junction unmatched. The CDR3 DNA reads TGTGCCAGCAGCTTAGGCCTTACTAGCGGGGCATACAATGAGCAGTTCTTC. Protein sequence: CASSLGLTSGAYNEQFF.

This clonotype came up many times. The rearrangement links TRBV12-3 or TRBV12-4 to TRBJ1-1; D is undetermined. Trimming took off 8 bases at V and 2 bases at J, with 9 bases between the two ends. The CDR3 sequence is 12 residues long. The CDR3 coding sequence is TGTGCCAGCCGGGAGGGAAACACTGAAGCTTTCTTT. It codes for CASREGNTEAFF.

This clonotype was picked up many times. V and J are TRBV7-2 and TRBJ1-6; 8 bases match TRBD1. V lost 4 bases and J lost 5; bases outside the gene matches: 4. The CDR3 is 15 residues long. CDR1 and CDR2 from the germline V gene are SGHTA and FQGNSA. CDR3: CASSWGQADNSPLHF. The CDR3 DNA reads TGTGCCAGCAGCTGGGGACAGGCCGATAATTCACCCCTCCACTTT.

This clonotype occurred many times. This chain links TRBV29-1 with TRBJ2-1, with 8 bases matching TRBD2. Germline loops: CDR1 SQVTM, CDR2 ANQGSEA. J gave up 4 bases and V 3 bases, and 8 bases lay outside the gene matches. The CDR3 sequence is 15 residues long. Here the CDR3 reads CSVDPPTSAYNEQFF. CDR3 DNA sequence: TGCAGCGTTGATCCCCCGACTAGCGCATACAATGAGCAGTTCTTC.

This clonotype was seen only a few times. The V gene is TRBV3-1, the J gene TRBJ2-7, with 8 bases identical to TRBD1. CDR1 is LGHDT, CDR2 YNNKEL, per germline (reference sequence). The trim removed 4 bases at V and 3 bases at J, leaving 8 bases unmatched. The CDR3 is 15 residues long. The CDR3 DNA sequence: TGTGCCAGCAGCCGGCCTGGGACAGGCCACTACGAGCAGTACTTC. Translated: CASSRPGTGHYEQYF.